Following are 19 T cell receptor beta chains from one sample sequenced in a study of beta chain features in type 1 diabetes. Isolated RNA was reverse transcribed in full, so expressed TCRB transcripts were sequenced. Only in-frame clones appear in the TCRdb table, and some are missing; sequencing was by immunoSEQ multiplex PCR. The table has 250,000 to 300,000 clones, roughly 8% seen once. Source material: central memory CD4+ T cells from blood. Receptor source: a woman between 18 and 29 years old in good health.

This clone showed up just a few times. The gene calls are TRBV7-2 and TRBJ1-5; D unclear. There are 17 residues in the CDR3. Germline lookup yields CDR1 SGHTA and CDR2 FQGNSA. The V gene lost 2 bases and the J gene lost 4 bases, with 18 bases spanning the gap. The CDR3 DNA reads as TGTGCCAGCAGCTTATCGGGCACAACAACCCGAAATCAGCCCCAGCATTTT. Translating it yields CASSLSGTTTRNQPQHF.

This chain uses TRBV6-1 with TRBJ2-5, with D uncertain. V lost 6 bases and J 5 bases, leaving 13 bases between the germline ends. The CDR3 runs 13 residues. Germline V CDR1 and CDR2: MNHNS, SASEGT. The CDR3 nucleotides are TGTGCCAGCAGCACTGTCGTGAGGGAGACCCAGTACTTC. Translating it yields CASSTVVRETQYF.

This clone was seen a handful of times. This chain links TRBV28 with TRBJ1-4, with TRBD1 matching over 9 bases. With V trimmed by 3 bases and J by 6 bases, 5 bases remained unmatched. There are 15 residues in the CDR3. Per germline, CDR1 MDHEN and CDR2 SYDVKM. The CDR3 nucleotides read TGTGCCAGCAGTTTGGGTGGGACAGGGTATGAAAAACTGTTTTTT. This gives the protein CASSLGGTGYEKLFF.

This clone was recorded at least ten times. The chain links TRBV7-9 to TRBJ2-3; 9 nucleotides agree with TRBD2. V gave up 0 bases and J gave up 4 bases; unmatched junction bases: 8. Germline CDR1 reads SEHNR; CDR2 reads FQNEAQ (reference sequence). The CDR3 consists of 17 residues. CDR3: CASSLARASGVADTQYF. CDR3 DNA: TGTGCCAGCAGCTTAGCGCGGGCTAGCGGGGTGGCAGATACGCAGTATTTT.

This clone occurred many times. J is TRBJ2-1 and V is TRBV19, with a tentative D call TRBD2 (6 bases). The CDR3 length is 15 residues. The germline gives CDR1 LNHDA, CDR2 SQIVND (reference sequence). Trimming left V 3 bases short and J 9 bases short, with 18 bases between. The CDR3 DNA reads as TGTGCCAGTAGTATCACTAGCCCTTCGGGCGGTGAGCAGTTCTTC. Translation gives CASSITSPSGGEQFF.

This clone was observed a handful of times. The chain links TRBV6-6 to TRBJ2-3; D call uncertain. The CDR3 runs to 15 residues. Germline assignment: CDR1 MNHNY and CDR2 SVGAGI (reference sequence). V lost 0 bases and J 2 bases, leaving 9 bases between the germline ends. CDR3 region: CASSYSIKVTDTQYF. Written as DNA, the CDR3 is TGTGCCAGCAGTTACTCGATCAAAGTCACAGATACGCAGTATTTT.

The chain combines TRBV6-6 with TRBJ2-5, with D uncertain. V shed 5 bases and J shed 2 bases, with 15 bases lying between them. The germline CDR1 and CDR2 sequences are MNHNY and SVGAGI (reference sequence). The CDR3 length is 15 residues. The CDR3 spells CASSPLGRSQETQYF. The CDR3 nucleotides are TGTGCCAGCAGTCCACTCGGACGGTCTCAAGAGACCCAGTACTTC.

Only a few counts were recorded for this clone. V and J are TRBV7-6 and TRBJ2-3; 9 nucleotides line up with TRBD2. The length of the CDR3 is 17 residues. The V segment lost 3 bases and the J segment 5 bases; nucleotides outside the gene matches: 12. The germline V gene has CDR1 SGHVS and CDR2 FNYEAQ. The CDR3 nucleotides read TGTGCCAGCAGCTTTTCCCCCCTTGCGGGGGGGCTAGATACGCAGTATTTT. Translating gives CASSFSPLAGGLDTQYF.

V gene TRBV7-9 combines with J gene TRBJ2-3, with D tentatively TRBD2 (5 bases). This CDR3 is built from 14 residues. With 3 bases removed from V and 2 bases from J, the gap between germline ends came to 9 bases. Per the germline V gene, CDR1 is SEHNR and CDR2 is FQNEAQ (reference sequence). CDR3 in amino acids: CASSLEVNTDTQYF. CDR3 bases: TGTGCCAGCAGCTTGGAGGTCAACACAGATACGCAGTATTTT.

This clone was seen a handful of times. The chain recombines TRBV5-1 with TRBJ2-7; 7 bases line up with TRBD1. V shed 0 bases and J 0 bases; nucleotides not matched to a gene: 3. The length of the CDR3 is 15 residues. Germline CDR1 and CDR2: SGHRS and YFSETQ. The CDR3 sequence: CASSLGGGSSYEQYV. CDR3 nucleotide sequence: TGCGCCAGCAGCTTGGGAGGGGGCTCCTCCTACGAGCAGTACGTC.

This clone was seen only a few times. The CDR3 DNA follows: TGTGCCAGCAGCACCGGAGGTCAGCCCCAGCATTTT. Translated, it gives CASSTGGQPQHF. The V call is TRBV6-5, the J call TRBJ1-5; unclear D gene. V was cut by 6 bases and J by 6 bases, with 9 bases left in between. Looked up from germline, CDR1 is MNHEY and CDR2 is SVGAGI. This CDR3 has 12 residues.

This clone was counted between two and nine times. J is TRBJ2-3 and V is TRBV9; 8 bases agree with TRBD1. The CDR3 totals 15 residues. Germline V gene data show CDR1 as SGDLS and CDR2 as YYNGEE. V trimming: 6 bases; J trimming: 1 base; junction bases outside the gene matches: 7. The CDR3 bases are TGTGCCAGCAACGCGCAGGACAGGGGCACAGATACGCAGTATTTT. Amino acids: CASNAQDRGTDTQYF.

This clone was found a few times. The CDR3 loop reads CATSRDLISTDTQYF. Written as DNA, the CDR3 is TGTGCCACCAGCAGAGATTTGATAAGCACAGATACGCAGTATTTT. This chain uses TRBV15 with TRBJ2-3; no definite D call. CDR3 length: 15 residues. The V end was cut by 0 bases, the J end by 0 bases, with 7 bases between. Germline CDR1 reads LNHNV; CDR2 reads YYDKDF (reference sequence).

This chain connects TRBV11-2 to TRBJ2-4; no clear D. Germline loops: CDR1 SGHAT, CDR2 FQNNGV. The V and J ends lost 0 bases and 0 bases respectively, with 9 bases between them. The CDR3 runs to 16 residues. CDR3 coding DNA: TGTGCCAGCAGCTTAGACGAACAGCTAGCCAAAAACATTCAGTACTTC. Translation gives CASSLDEQLAKNIQYF.

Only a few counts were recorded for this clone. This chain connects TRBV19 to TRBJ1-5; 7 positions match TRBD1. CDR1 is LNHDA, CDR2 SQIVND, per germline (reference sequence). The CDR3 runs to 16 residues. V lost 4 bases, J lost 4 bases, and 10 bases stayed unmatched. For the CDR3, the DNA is TGTGCCAGTAGTACCGATTTCGGGACAGCTAATCAGCCCCAGCATTTT. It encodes CASSTDFGTANQPQHF.

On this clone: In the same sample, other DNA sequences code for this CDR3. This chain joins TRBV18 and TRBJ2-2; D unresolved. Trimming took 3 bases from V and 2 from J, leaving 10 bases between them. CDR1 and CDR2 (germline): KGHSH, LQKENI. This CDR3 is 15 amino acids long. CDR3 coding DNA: TGTGCCAGCTCACCGGGCTTAGCAAACACCGGGGAGCTGTTTTTT. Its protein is CASSPGLANTGELFF.

The CDR3 region has the DNA TGTGCCAGCAGCAAAGAGGGGGAAAATTCTAACTATGGCTACACCTTC. This translates into CASSKEGENSNYGYTF. The chain has TRBV21-1 and TRBJ1-2; TRBD1 reflects the table's D call only, with no check against the DNA. TRBV21-1 constitutes a pseudogene. This CDR3 has 16 residues.

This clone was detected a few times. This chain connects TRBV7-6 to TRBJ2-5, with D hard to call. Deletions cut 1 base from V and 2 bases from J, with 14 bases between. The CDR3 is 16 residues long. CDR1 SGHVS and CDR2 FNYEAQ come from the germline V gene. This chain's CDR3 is CASSLGGLGRQETQYF. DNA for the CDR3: TGTGCCAGCAGCTTAGGTGGTTTAGGCAGACAAGAGACCCAGTACTTC.

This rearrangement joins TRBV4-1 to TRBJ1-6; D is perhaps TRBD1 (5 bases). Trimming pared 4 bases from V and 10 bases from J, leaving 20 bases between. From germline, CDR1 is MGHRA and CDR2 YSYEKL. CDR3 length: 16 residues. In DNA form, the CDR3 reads TGCGCCAGCAGCCGCCCGGGGGACTCGTGGGCATCACCCCTCCACTTT. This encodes CASSRPGDSWASPLHF.